This entry features one TCR beta chain sequence. The PCR used 60 Vbeta and 13 Jbeta primers. The assay was immunoSEQ multiplex PCR, and TCRdb's table has in-frame clones only and misses some. The sample has 150,000 or so clones; about 80% are singletons. Germline CDR1 is SGHNT and CDR2 is YENEEA. The CDR3 sequence is 18 residues long. Germline trimming cut 2 bases from V and 7 bases from J; bases unmatched to any gene: 13. This entry belongs to a study of cytomegalovirus exposure and HLA in healthy donors. The TCR originated in a woman between 45 and 65 years old in good health and CMV-seropositive. The sequenced sample consisted of PBMCs. The chain joins TRBV11-3 to TRBJ2-1; 11 bases are shared with TRBD1. This CDR3 is CASSLQPGQGTGGNEQFF. The CDR3 DNA is TGTGCCAGCAGCTTACAACCGGGACAGGGGACAGGGGGGAATGAGCAGTTCTTC.